The T cell receptor (beta chain) described here comes from a study of cytomegalovirus exposure and HLA in healthy donors. The PCR made use of 60 Vbeta and 13 Jbeta primers. Measured with immunoSEQ multiplex PCR; TCRdb has only the in-frame clones, and not every one. The sample lists 80,000 to 100,000 clones; roughly 74% were seen once. Deletions cut 2 bases from V and 5 bases from J, with 15 bases between. This CDR3 is built from 15 residues. Germline V gene data show CDR1 as SGHTA and CDR2 as FQGTGA. The V and J genes are TRBV7-3 and TRBJ2-5; D is perhaps TRBD2 (6 bases). The sequence came from a woman aged 18-35 years in good health and CMV-seropositive. The sequenced sample consisted of PBMCs. CDR3 sequence (DNA): TGTGCCAGCAGCTTAGATGGAGGAGGGTGGGAGACCCAGTACTTC. Translating it yields CASSLDGGGWETQYF.